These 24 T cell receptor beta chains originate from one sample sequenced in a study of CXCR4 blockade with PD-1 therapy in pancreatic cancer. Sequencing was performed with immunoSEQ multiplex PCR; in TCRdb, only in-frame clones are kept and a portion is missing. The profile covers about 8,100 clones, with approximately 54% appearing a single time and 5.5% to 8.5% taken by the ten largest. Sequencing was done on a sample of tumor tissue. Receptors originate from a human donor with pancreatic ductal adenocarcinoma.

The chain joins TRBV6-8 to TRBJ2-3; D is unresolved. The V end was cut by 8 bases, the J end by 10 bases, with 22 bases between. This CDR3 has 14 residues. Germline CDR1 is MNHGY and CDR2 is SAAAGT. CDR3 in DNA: TGTGCCAGCGGGGAAGTTGCTAGGAACCATCCGCAGTATTTT. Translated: CASGEVARNHPQYF.

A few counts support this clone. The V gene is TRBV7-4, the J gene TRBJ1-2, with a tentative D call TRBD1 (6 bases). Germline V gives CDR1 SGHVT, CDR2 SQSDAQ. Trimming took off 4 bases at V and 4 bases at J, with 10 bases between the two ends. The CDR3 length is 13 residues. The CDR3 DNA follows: TGTGCCAGCAGCTCAGGGGAGAGCTATGGCTACACCTTC. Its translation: CASSSGESYGYTF.

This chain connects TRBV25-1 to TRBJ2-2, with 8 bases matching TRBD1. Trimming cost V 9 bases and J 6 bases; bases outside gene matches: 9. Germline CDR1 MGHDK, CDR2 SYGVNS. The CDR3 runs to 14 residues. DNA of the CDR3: TGTGCCAGGCTGCAGGGGGCAATCGCCGGGGAGCTGTTTTTT. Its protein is CARLQGAIAGELFF.

CDR3: CASTSGPYNEQFF. The DNA for the CDR3 is TGTGCCAGCACTAGCGGCCCCTACAATGAGCAGTTCTTC. This chain connects TRBV6-8 to TRBJ2-1; 7 nucleotides agree with TRBD2. V was clipped by 7 bases and J by 2 bases; unmatched bases: 2. The CDR3 spans 13 residues. CDR1 is MNHGY and CDR2 is SAAAGT in the germline V gene.

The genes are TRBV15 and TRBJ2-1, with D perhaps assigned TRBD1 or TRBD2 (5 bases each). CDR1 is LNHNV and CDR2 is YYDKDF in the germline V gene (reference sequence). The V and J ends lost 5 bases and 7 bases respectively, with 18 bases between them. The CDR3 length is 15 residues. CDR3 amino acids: CATSPGAGRRNEQFF. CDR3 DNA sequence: TGTGCCACCAGCCCCGGGGCAGGGAGAAGGAATGAGCAGTTCTTC. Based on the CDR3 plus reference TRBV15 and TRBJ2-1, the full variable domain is DAMVIQNPRYQVTQFGKPVTLSCSQTLNHNVMYWYQQKSSQAPKLLFHYYDKDFNNEADTPDNFQSRRPNTSFCFLDIRSPGLGDTAMYLCATSPGAGRRNEQFFGPGTRLTVL.

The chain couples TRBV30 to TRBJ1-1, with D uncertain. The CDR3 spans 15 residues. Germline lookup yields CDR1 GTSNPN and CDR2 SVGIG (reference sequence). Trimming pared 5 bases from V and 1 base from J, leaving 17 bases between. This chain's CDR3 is CAWEFRGWANTEAFF. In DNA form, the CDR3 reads TGTGCCTGGGAGTTTCGCGGATGGGCGAACACTGAAGCTTTCTTT.

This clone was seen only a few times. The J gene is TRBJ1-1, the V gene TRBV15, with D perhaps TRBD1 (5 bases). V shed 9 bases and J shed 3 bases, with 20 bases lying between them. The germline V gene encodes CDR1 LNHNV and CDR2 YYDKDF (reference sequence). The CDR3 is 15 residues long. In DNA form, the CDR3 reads TGTGCCACTCAGGGCGGACTGACCGGGGACACTGAAGCTTTCTTT. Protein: CATQGGLTGDTEAFF. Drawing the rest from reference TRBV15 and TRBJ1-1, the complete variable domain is DAMVIQNPRYQVTQFGKPVTLSCSQTLNHNVMYWYQQKSSQAPKLLFHYYDKDFNNEADTPDNFQSRRPNTSFCFLDIRSPGLGDTAMYLCATQGGLTGDTEAFFGQGTRLTVV.

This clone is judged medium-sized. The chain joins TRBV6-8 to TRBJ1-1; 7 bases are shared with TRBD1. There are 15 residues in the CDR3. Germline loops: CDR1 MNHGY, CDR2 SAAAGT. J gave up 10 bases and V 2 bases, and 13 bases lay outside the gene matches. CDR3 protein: CASSYNVGLQGGAFF. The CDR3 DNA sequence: TGTGCCAGCAGTTACAATGTGGGACTCCAGGGGGGAGCTTTCTTT.

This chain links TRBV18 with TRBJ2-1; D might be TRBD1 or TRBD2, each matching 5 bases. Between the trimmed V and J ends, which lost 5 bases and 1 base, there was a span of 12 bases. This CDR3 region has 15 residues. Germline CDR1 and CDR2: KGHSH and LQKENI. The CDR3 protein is CASSVLGASYNEQFF. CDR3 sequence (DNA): TGTGCCAGCTCAGTACTAGGGGCATCCTACAATGAGCAGTTCTTC. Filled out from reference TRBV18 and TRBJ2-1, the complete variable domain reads NAGVMQNPRHLVRRRGQEARLRCSPMKGHSHVYWYRQLPEEGLKFMVYLQKENIIDESGMPKERFSAEFPKEGPSILRIQQVVRGDSAAYFCASSVLGASYNEQFFGPGTRLTVL.

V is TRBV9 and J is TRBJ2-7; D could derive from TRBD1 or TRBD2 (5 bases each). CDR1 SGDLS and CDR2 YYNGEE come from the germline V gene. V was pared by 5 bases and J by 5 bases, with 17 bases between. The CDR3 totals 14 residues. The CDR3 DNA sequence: TGTGCCAGCAGGGGACCCTCAGGGATCCACGAGCAGTACTTC. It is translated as CASRGPSGIHEQYF.

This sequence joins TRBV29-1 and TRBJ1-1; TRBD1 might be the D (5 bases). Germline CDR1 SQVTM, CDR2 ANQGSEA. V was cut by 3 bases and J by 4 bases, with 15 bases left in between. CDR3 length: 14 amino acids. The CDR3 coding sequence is TGCAGCGTTGATAACGTCGGGGGTGGCACTGAAGCTTTCTTT. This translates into CSVDNVGGGTEAFF.

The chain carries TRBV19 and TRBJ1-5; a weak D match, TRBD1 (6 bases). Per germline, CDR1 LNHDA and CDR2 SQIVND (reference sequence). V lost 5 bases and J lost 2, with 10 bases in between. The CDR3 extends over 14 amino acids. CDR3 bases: TGTGCCAGTAGTGCCTCAGGGGGCAATCAGCCCCAGCATTTT. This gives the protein CASSASGGNQPQHF.

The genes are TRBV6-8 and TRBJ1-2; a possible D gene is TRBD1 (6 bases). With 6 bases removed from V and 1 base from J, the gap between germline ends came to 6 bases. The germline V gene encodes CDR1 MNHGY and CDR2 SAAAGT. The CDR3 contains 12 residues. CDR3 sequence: CASRDSNYGYTF. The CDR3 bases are TGTGCCAGCAGGGACAGTAACTATGGCTACACCTTC.

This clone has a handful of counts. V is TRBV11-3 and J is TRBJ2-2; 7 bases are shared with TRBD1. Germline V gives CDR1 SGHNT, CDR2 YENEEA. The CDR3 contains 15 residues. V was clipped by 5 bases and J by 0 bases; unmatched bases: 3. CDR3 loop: CASSTTGTNTGELFF. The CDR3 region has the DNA TGTGCCAGCAGCACGACAGGGACGAACACCGGGGAGCTGTTTTTT.

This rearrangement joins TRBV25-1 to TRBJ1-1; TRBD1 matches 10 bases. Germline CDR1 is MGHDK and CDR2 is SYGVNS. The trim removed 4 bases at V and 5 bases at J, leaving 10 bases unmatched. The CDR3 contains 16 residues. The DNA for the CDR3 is TGTGCCAGCAGTGTAGGCCGGACAGGGGGAAGTACTGAAGCTTTCTTT. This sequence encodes CASSVGRTGGSTEAFF.

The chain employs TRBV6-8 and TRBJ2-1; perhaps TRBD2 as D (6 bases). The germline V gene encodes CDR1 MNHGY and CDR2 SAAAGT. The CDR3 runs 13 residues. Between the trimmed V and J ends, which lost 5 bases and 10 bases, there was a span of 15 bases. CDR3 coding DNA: TGTGCCAGCAGTCGGGACTTCATTAAGGAGCAGTTCTTC. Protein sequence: CASSRDFIKEQFF.

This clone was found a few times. CDR3 coding DNA: TGTGCCAGCAGCTTGCGGCAGGGTCACGGGGGTGATCAGCCCCAGCATTTT. The encoded protein is CASSLRQGHGGDQPQHF. The rearrangement uses TRBV7-7 and TRBJ1-5, with D perhaps matching TRBD1 (5 bases). The CDR3 loop spans 17 amino acids. Trimming cost V 3 bases and J 5 bases, with 20 bases left between them. CDR1 is SSHAT, CDR2 FNYEAQ, per germline (reference sequence). Filled out from reference TRBV7-7 and TRBJ1-5, the complete variable domain reads GAGVSQSPRYKVTKRGQDVTLRCDPISSHATLYWYQQALGQGPEFLTYFNYEAQPDKSGLPSDRFSAERPEGSISTLTIQRTEQRDSAMYRCASSLRQGHGGDQPQHFGDGTRLSIL.

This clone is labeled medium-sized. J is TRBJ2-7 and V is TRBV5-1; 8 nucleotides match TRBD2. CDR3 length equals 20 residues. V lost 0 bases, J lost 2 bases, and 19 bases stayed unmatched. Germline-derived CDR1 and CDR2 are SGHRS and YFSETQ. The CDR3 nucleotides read TGCGCCAGCAGCTTGGCCTCGGGGGGAGCGGGAGTTTTCCCCCCCTACGAGCAGTACTTC. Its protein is CASSLASGGAGVFPPYEQYF.

The CDR3 coding sequence is TGCGCCAGCAGCCAGGACCCCGGGACAGGGTTCCACGAGCAGTACTTC. Its translation: CASSQDPGTGFHEQYF. The chain combines TRBV1 with TRBJ2-7; no DNA check was done on the table's D call, TRBD1. TRBV1 is a pseudogene segment. This CDR3 is 16 amino acids long.

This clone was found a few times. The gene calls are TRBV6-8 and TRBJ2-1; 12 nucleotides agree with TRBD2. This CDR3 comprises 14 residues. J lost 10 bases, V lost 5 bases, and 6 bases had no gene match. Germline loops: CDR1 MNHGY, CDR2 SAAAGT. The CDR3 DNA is TGTGCCAGCAGTGAGCGGACTAGCGGGATGGAGCAGTTCTTC. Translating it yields CASSERTSGMEQFF.

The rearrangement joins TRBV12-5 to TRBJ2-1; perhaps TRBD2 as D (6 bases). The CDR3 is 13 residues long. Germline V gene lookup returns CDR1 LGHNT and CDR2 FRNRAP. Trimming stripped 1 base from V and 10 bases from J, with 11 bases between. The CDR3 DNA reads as TGTGCTAGTGGTTTGGGGGCAGGGAGGGAGCAGTTCTTC. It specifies CASGLGAGREQFF.

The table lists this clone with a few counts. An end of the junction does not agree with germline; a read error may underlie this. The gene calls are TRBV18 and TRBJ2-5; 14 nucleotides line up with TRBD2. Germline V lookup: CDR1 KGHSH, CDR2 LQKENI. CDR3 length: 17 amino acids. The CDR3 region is CASSPRLAGGRQETQYF. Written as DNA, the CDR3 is TGTGCCAGCTCACCACGACTAGCGGGAGGGAGGCAAGAGACYCAGTACTTC.

CDR3 DNA sequence: TGTGCCAGTAGTATTATTCCCCAAGAGACCCAGTACTTC. Protein sequence: CASSIIPQETQYF. The chain carries TRBV19 and TRBJ2-5, with unresolved D. CDR3 size: 13 residues. The germline CDR1 and CDR2 sequences are LNHDA and SQIVND (reference sequence). V lost 3 bases to trimming and J lost 1 base, with 6 bases between them.

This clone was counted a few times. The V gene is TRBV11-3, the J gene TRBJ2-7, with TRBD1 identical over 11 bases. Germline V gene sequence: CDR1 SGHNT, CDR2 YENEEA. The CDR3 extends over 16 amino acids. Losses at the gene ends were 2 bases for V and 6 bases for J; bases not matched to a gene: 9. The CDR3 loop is CASSLLLGTGGFEQYF. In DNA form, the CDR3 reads TGTGCCAGCAGCTTACTACTCGGGACAGGGGGATTCGAGCAGTACTTC. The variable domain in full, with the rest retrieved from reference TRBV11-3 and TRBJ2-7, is EAGVVQSPRYKIIEKKQPVAFWCNPISGHNTLYWYLQNLGQGPELLIRYENEEAVDDSQLPKDRFSAERLKGVDSTLKIQPAELGDSAVYLCASSLLLGTGGFEQYFGPGTRLTVT.